The 14 T cell receptor beta chains presented below share a single source sample, sequenced in a study of regulatory T cells in long-lasting Graves disease. Construction of the TCR beta libraries employed iRepertoire HTBI primers in conjunction with Arm-PCR of CDR3 regions. A single record per CDR3 protein comes from TCRdb applying MiXCR to the multiplex PCR reads. The data hold about 530,000 distinct CDR3 sequences, with about 16% observed a single time. Time point noted: newly diagnosed GD, antithyroid drugs for less than 3 months. The TCR library was made from RNA extracted from PBMCs. These data also formed part of another study, on T cells in Graves' hyperthyroidism and ophthalmopathy.

The material was peripheral blood mononuclear cells (PBMCs), obtained at new diagnosis, from a patient treated with antithyroid drugs. Receptor source: a woman aged 35-65 years with Graves disease.

This clonotype was observed a few times. The chain is built from TRBV2 and TRBJ2-2; TRBD1 matches 7 bases. The CDR3 contains 15 residues. V gave up 6 bases and J gave up 3 bases; unmatched junction bases: 7. The V gene's germline CDR1 is SNHLY and CDR2 FYNNEI. This chain's CDR3 is CASSSTGSDTGELFF. The CDR3 DNA follows: TGTGCCAGCAGCTCGACAGGGTCGGACACCGGGGAGCTGTTTTTT.

CDR3 in DNA: TGTGCCAGCAGTTACTCACGGGGAGGTCATTGGACTGAAGCTTTCTTT. Amino acid sequence: CASSYSRGGHWTEAFF. The chain links TRBV6-5 to TRBJ1-1; D gene ambiguous. Trimming stripped 0 bases from V and 5 bases from J, with 16 bases between. Germline CDR1 is MNHEY and CDR2 is SVGAGI. The CDR3 contains 16 residues.

This clonotype was recorded many times. V and J are TRBV18 and TRBJ1-1; D unclear. The CDR3 runs to 12 residues. Germline CDR1 is KGHSH and CDR2 is LQKENI. V shed 8 bases and J shed 4 bases, with 11 bases lying between them. CDR3 sequence: CASSPEGTEAFF. In nucleotides, the CDR3 is TGTGCCAGCAGCCCGGAGGGCACTGAAGCTTTCTTT.

The V gene is TRBV13, the J gene TRBJ2-1; 7 nucleotides match TRBD2. CDR3 size: 16 residues. V was pared by 5 bases and J by 2 bases, with 9 bases of the junction left unmatched. Germline lookup yields CDR1 PRHDT and CDR2 FYEKMQ (reference sequence). CDR3 sequence (DNA): TGTGCCAGCAGCCCGGGGGGAGGGTTCCCCTACAATGAGCAGTTCTTC. Translating gives CASSPGGGFPYNEQFF.

This clonotype was seen many times. The chain is built from TRBV4-1 and TRBJ1-1; D is possibly TRBD1 (6 bases). Germline V gene data show CDR1 as MGHRA and CDR2 as YSYEKL. The CDR3 runs to 16 residues. The V end was cut by 0 bases, the J end by 0 bases, with 11 bases between. The CDR3 nucleotides read TGCGCCAGCAGCCAAGATCAGCGACAGGTGAACACTGAAGCTTTCTTT. This translates into CASSQDQRQVNTEAFF.

The chain combines TRBV10-2 with TRBJ2-3; D gene uncertain. Germline CDR1 and CDR2: WSHSY and SAAADI. The CDR3 extends over 12 amino acids. V was cut by 0 bases and J by 6 bases, with 4 bases left in between. The DNA of the CDR3 is TGCGCCAGCAGTGAGTCCCGGGATACGCAGTATTTT. This gives the protein CASSESRDTQYF.

This clonotype has more than one count but fewer than ten. V usage is TRBV18 and J usage is TRBJ2-2; 12 bases match TRBD2. The CDR3 contains 15 residues. Germline assignment: CDR1 KGHSH and CDR2 LQKENI. The J segment lost 7 bases and the V segment lost 1 base, leaving 1 base of the junction unmatched. For the CDR3, the DNA is TGTGCCAGCTCACCACGACTAGCGGGGGACGGGGAGCTGTTTTTT. It is translated as CASSPRLAGDGELFF.

There are many counts of this clonotype. V is TRBV6-1 and J is TRBJ1-2; 9 bases map to TRBD1. Germline V gives CDR1 MNHNS, CDR2 SASEGT. CDR3 size: 15 residues. The trim removed 6 bases at V and 3 bases at J, leaving 8 bases unmatched. The CDR3 bases are TGTGCCAGCAGAGTTACAGGGGGCGTCGACTATGGCTACACCTTC. This codes for CASRVTGGVDYGYTF.

J is TRBJ2-1 and V is TRBV14, with 7 bases identical to TRBD1. The CDR3 runs to 16 residues. V shed 4 bases and J 6 bases; nucleotides not matched to a gene: 12. Germline CDR1 and CDR2: SGHDN and FVKESK. The CDR3 region has the DNA TGTGCCAGCAGCCTCCCCGGGAAGGGGGCCGGCAATGAGCAGTTCTTC. Encoded protein: CASSLPGKGAGNEQFF.

The rearrangement joins TRBV28 to TRBJ1-5; no clear D gene. CDR1 is MDHEN, CDR2 SYDVKM, per germline. Trimming took off 5 bases at V and 4 bases at J, with 18 bases between the two ends. CDR3 length: 16 amino acids. CDR3 coding DNA: TGTGCCAGCAGTCTCCGAACGTATAGAGGGAATCAGCCCCAGCATTTT. Translation gives CASSLRTYRGNQPQHF. The variable domain in full, with the rest retrieved from reference TRBV28 and TRBJ1-5, is DVKVTQSSRYLVKRTGEKVFLECVQDMDHENMFWYRQDPGLGLRLIYFSYDVKMKEKGDIPEGYSVSREKKERFSLILESASTNQTSMYLCASSLRTYRGNQPQHFGDGTRLSIL.

This clonotype was observed many times. The V call is TRBV10-3, the J call TRBJ2-7; 9 bases match TRBD1. V lost 8 bases to trimming and J lost 6 bases; unmatched junction nucleotides: 11. In germline, CDR1 is ENHRY, CDR2 SYGVKD. The CDR3 has 14 amino acids. The CDR3 sequence: CAIDSGTGIPEQYF. The DNA for the CDR3 is TGTGCCATCGACTCCGGGACAGGGATCCCCGAGCAGTACTTC.

This clonotype was recorded many times. The chain has TRBV2 and TRBJ1-5; the D gene is possibly TRBD1 (5 bases). This CDR3 region has 15 residues. In germline, CDR1 is SNHLY, CDR2 FYNNEI. Between the trimmed V and J ends, which lost 2 bases and 6 bases, there was a span of 14 bases. The CDR3 spells CASSERARAGQPQHF. The DNA for the CDR3 is TGTGCCAGCAGTGAACGGGCCAGGGCAGGTCAGCCCCAGCATTTT.

This clonotype was counted only a few times. The chain employs TRBV10-2 and TRBJ2-5; perhaps TRBD1 as D (6 bases). V was cut by 2 bases and J by 7 bases, with 11 bases left in between. CDR1 WSHSY and CDR2 SAAADI come from the germline V gene. The CDR3 is 13 residues long. CDR3 nucleotide sequence: TGCGCCAGCAGTGAGGGGGGCGAGGGGACCCAGTACTTC. As protein: CASSEGGEGTQYF.

This clonotype has just one count. The chain combines TRBV2 with TRBJ2-6; D unclear. V lost 4 bases to trimming and J lost 4 bases, with 11 bases between them. This CDR3 contains 15 residues. The germline V gene encodes CDR1 SNHLY and CDR2 FYNNEI. Here the CDR3 reads CASSALSAGANVLTF. CDR3 DNA sequence: TGTGCCAGCAGTGCGTTATCGGCGGGGGCCAACGTCCTGACTTTC.